This TCR gamma chain is from a study of Vδ1+ human thymocytes. The CDR3 spans 12 residues. The V gene end was trimmed by 4 bases and the J gene end by 12 bases; junction bases not matched to a gene: 12. The germline CDR1 and CDR2 sequences are EGSTGY and YDSYTSSV. On this clone: The target antigen is unknown.

Thymocytes were sorted as CD3+ TCRVdelta1+ TCRVdelta2- after alphabeta T cell depletion. Sorted Vdelta1+ thymocytes were about 96% to 99.6% pure. The study's findings and limits: TRG sequences recurred across donors, whereas TRD sequences stayed essentially private. Around 20% of thymic delta-chain sequences were Vdelta2, with few Vdelta3, unlike blood Vdelta1+ controls. In the thymus, TRG and TRD repertoires looked highly polyclonal with Gaussian CDR3 lengths.

The template was reverse-transcribed extracted RNA. Multiplex PCR used pooled V-gene forward primers and a constant-region reverse primer to amplify CDR3s. TCRdb ran CATT on the multiplex PCR reads. The profile shows thousands of gamma-chain clones, around two fifths of them singletons. The J gene is TRGJ1 or TRGJ2, the V gene TRGV4. The J gene was missing in TCRdb and was found by matching the end of the DNA to germline. This sequence originates from a boy in the first two years of life who had congenital heart surgery. Sequencing was performed on Vdelta1+ gamma-delta thymocytes from the thymus. Subset specified: FACS-sorted CD3+ TCRalphabeta- TCRVdelta1+ TCRVdelta2- thymocytes. CDR3: CATWEFKGRKLF. In nucleotides, the CDR3 is TGTGCCACCTGGGAGTTCAAGGGTAGGAAACTCTTT.